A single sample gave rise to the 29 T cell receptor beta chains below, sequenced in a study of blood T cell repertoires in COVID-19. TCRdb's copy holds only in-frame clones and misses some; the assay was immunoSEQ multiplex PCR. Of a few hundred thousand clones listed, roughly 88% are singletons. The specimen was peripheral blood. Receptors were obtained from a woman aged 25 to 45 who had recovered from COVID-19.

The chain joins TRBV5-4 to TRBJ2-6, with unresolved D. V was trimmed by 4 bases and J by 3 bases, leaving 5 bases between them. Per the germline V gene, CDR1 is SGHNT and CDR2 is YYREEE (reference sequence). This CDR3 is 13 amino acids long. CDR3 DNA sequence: TGTGCCAGCAGCCTCAGTGGGGCCAACGTCCTGACTTTC. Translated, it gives CASSLSGANVLTF.

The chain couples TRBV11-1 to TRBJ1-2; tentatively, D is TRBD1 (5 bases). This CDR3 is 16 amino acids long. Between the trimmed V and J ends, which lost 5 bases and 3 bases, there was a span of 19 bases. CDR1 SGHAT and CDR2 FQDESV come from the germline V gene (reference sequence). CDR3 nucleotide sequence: TGTGCCAGCAGCCACGGGCCTTCCCTAGGGGACTATGGCTACACCTTC. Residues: CASSHGPSLGDYGYTF.

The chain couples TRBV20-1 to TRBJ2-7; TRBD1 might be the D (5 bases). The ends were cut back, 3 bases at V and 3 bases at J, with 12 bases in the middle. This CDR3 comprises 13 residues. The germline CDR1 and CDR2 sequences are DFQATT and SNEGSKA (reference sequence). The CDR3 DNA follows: TGCAGTGCTAGTATTCACAGGAACTACGAGCAGTACTTC. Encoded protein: CSASIHRNYEQYF.

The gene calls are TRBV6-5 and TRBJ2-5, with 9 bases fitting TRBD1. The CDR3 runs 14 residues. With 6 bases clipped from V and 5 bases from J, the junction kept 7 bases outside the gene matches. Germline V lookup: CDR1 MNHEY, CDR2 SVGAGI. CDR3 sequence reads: CASSRDRVGETQYF. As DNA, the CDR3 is TGTGCCAGCAGCCGGGACAGGGTAGGGGAGACCCAGTACTTC.

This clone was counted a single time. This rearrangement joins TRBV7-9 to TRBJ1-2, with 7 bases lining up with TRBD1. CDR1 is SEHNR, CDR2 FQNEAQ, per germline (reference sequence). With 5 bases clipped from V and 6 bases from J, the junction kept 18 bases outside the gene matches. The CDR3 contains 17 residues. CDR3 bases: TGTGCCAGCAGCCGTGGGGGTGGACAGGTCGGGTTTGATGGCTACACCTTC. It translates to CASSRGGGQVGFDGYTF.

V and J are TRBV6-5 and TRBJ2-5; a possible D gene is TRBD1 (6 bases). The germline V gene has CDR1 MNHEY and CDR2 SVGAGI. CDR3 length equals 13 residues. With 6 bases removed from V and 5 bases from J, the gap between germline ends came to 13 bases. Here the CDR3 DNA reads TGTGCCAGCAGGGTGGCAGGGGTGGAGACCCAGTACTTC. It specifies CASRVAGVETQYF.

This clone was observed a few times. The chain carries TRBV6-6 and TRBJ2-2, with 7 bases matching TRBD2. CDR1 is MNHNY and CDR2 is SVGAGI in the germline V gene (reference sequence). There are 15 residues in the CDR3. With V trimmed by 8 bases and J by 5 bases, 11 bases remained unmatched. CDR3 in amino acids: CASASRDYLTGELFF. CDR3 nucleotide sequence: TGTGCCAGCGCCTCACGGGACTACCTAACCGGGGAGCTGTTTTTT.

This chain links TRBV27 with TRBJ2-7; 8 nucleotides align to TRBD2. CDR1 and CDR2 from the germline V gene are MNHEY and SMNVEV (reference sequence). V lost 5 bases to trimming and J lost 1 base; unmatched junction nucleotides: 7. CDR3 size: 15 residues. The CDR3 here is CASSPRRGGSYEQYF. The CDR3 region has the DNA TGTGCCAGCAGTCCCCGTCGGGGGGGATCCTACGAGCAGTACTTC.

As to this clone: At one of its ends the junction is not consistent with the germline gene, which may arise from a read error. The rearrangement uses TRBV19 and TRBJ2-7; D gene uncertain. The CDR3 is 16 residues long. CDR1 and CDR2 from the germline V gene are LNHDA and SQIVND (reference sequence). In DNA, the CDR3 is TGTGCCAGTAGTCTAGAATACGAGATACCCTCCTACGAGCAGTACTTC. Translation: CASSLEYEIPSYEQYF.

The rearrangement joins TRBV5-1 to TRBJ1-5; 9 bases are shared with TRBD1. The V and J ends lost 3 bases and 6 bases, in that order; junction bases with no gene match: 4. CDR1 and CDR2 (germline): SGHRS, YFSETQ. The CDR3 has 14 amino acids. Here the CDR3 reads CASSWGQGGQPQHF. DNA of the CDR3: TGCGCCAGCAGCTGGGGACAGGGAGGTCAGCCCCAGCATTTT.

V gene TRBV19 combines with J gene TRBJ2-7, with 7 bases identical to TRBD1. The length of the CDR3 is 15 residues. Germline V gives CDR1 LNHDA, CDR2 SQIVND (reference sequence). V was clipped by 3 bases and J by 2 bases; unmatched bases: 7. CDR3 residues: CASSIRDSPPYEQYF. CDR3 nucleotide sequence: TGTGCCAGTAGTATTCGGGACAGTCCACCCTACGAGCAGTACTTC. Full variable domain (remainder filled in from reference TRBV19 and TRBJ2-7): DGGITQSPKYLFRKEGQNVTLSCEQNLNHDAMYWYRQDPGQGLRLIYYSQIVNDFQKGDIAEGYSVSREKKESFPLTVTSAQKNPTAFYLCASSIRDSPPYEQYFGPGTRLTVT.

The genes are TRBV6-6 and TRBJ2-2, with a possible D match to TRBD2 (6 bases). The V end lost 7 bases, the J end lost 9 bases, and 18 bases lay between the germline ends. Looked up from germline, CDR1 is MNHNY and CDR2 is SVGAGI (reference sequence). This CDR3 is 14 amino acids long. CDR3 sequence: CASTRPGGSWELFF. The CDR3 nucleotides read TGTGCCAGCACTAGACCTGGAGGGAGCTGGGAGCTGTTTTTT.

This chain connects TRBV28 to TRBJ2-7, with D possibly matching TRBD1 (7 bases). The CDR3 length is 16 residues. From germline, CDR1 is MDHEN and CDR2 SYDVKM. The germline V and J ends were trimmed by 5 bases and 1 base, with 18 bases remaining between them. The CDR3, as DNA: TGTGCCAGCAGTAACCCAAGACAGGGACTGTCCTACGAGCAGTACTTC. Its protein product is CASSNPRQGLSYEQYF.

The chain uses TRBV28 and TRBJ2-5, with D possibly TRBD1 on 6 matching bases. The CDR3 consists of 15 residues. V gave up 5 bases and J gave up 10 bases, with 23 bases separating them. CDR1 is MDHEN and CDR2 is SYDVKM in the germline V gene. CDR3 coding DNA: TGTGCCAGCAGTCCTACCGACAGGCCCCCCGCGGACCAGTACTTC. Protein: CASSPTDRPPADQYF.

The CDR3 DNA is TGTGCCAGCAGCCCACGGACAGGGCAAAGATCACCCCTCCACTTT. Amino acids: CASSPRTGQRSPLHF. This chain uses TRBV4-2 with TRBJ1-6, with 8 bases lining up with TRBD1. There are 15 residues in the CDR3. Trimming at V came to 4 bases and at J to 10 bases, leaving 9 bases not matched to a gene. Germline CDR1 and CDR2: LGHNA and YNFKEQ.

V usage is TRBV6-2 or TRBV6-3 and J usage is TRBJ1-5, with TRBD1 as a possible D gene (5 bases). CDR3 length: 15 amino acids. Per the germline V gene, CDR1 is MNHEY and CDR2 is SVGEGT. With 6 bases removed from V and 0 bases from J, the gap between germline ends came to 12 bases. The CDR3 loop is CASSSDSYSNQPQHF. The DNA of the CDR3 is TGTGCCAGCAGCTCCGACAGTTATAGCAATCAGCCCCAGCATTTT.

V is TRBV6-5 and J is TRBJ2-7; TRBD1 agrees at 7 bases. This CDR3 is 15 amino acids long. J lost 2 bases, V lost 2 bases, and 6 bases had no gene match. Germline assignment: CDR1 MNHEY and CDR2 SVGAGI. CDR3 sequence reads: CASSYTGVTPYEQYF. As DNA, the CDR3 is TGTGCCAGCAGTTACACAGGGGTCACGCCCTACGAGCAGTACTTC.

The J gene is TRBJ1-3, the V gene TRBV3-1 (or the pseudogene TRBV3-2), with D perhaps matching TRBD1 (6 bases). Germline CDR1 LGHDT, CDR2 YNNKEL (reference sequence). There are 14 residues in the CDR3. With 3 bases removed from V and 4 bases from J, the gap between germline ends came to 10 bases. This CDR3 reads CASSQIGTGNTIYF. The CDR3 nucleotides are TGTGCCAGCAGCCAGATCGGGACAGGAAACACCATATATTTT.

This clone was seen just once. The CDR3 nucleotides read TGTGCCAGCGGAAAAGACAGGGGCCCCCAGTTCTTC. This translates into CASGKDRGPQFF. The rearrangement joins TRBV27 to TRBJ2-1; 8 positions match TRBD1. The CDR3 contains 12 residues. The trim removed 8 bases at V and 13 bases at J, leaving 10 bases unmatched. Germline CDR1 is MNHEY and CDR2 is SMNVEV (reference sequence).

This chain's CDR3 is CAISDGTPYEQYF. Here the CDR3 DNA reads TGTGCCATCAGTGACGGGACTCCTTACGAGCAGTACTTC. The chain couples TRBV10-3 to TRBJ2-7; D possibly corresponds to TRBD2 (6 bases). V lost 3 bases and J lost 4, with 10 bases in between. CDR3 length: 13 residues. Germline V gives CDR1 ENHRY, CDR2 SYGVKD.

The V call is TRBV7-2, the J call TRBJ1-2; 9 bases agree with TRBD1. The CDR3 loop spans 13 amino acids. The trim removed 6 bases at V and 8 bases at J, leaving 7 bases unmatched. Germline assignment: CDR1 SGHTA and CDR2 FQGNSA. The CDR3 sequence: CASSYRGRLGYTF. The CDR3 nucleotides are TGTGCCAGCAGTTACAGGGGGCGCTTAGGCTACACCTTC. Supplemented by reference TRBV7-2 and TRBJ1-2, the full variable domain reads GAGVSQSPSNKVTEKGKDVELRCDPISGHTALYWYRQSLGQGLEFLIYFQGNSAPDKSGLPSDRFSAERTGGSVSTLTIQRTQQEDSAVYLCASSYRGRLGYTFGSGTRLTVV.

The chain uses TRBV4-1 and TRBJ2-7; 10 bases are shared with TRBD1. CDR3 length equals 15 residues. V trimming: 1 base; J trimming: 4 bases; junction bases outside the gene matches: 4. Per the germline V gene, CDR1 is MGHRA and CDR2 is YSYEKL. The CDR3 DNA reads TGCGCCAGCAGCCAAGCCGGGACAGGGGTTTACGAGCAGTACTTC. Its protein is CASSQAGTGVYEQYF.

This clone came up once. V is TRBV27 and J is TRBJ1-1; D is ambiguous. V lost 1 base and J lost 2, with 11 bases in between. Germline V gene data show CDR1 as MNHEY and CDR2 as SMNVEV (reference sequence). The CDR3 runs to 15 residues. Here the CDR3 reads CASSLFAGGNTEAFF. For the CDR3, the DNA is TGTGCCAGCAGTTTATTTGCGGGAGGTAACACTGAAGCTTTCTTT.

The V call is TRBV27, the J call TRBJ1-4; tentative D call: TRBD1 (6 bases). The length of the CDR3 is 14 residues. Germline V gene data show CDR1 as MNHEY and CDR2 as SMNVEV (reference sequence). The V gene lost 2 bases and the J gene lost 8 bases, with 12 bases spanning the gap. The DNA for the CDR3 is TGTGCCAGCAGTTTAGGGGGGGCTAGCGAAAAACTGTTTTTT. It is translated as CASSLGGASEKLFF.

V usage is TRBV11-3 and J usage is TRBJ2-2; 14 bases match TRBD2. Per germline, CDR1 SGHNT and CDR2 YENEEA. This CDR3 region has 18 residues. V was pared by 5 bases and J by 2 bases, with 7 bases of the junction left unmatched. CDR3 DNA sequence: TGTGCCAGCAGCCCTCGGACTAGCGGGGGGATAAACACCGGGGAGCTGTTTTTT. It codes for CASSPRTSGGINTGELFF.

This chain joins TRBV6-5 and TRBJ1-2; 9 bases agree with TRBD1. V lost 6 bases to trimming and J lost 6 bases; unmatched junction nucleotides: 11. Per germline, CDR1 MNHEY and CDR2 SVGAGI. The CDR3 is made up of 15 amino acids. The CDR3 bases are TGTGCCAGCAGGACATTTGGACAGGGGTATAATGGCTACACCTTC. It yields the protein CASRTFGQGYNGYTF.

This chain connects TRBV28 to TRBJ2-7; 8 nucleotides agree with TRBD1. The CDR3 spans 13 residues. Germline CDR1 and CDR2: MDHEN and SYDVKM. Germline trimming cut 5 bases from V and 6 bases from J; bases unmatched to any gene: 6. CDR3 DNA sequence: TGTGCCAGCAGTCTCAGGGGGCCTGGCGAGCAGTACTTC. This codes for CASSLRGPGEQYF.

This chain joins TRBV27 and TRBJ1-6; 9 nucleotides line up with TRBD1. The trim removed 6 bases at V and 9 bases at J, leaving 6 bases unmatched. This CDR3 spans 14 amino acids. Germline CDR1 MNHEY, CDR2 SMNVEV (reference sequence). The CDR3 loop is CASSPTGGVSPLHF. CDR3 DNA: TGTGCCAGCAGCCCGACAGGGGGTGTTTCACCCCTCCACTTT.

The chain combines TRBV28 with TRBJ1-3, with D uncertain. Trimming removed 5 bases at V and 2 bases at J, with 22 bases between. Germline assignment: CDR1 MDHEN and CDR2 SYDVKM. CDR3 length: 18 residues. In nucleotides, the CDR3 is TGTGCCAGCAGTCCCCCGGGTCGATATGTTCGTCCTGGAAACACCATATATTTT. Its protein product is CASSPPGRYVRPGNTIYF.